This T cell receptor (beta chain) was sequenced in a study of cytomegalovirus exposure and HLA in healthy donors. With 60 Vbeta and 13 Jbeta primers, the PCR was carried out. Here immunoSEQ multiplex PCR was the method, and the copy in TCRdb shows in-frame clones only, minus some. This table holds about 150,000 clones, about three quarters found once. Study-level findings and limits: According to a later analysis, most TCR beta chains associated with CMV appeared HLA-restricted.

This CDR3 spans 14 amino acids. Germline trimming cut 3 bases from V and 7 bases from J; bases unmatched to any gene: 9. Germline V CDR1 and CDR2: LGHNA, YSLEER. In this sample, this clone turned up a few times. Its target is unknown. This clonotype was obtained from a man between 18 and 29 years old in good health and CMV-seronegative. The chain is built from TRBV4-3 and TRBJ2-7; TRBD2 aligns across 7 bases. Sequenced: PBMCs. The CDR3 DNA reads TGCGCCAGCAGCCAGACGGCGGGAGTGGGAGAGCAGTACTTC. Translating gives CASSQTAGVGEQYF.